Given below is one T cell receptor (beta chain) in context. Germline CDR1 MDHEN, CDR2 SYDVKM. The ends were cut back, 5 bases at V and 0 bases at J, with 14 bases in the middle. The CDR3 runs 16 residues. Measured with immunoSEQ multiplex PCR; TCRdb has only the in-frame clones, and not every one. The profile shows about 20,000 clones, roughly 84% of them singletons. This sample is part of a study of control samples from healthy donors and cancer patients. The receptor comes from a man aged 60 to 75 with head and neck cancer. The sequenced sample was PBMCs. The rearrangement uses TRBV28 and TRBJ2-1; D possibly corresponds to TRBD2 (5 bases). CDR3 nucleotides: TGTGCCAGCAGTGGTAAAGCGGTGAGCTCCTACAATGAGCAGTTCTTC. It yields the protein CASSGKAVSSYNEQFF. The complete variable domain, with remaining parts taken from reference TRBV28 and TRBJ2-1, reads DVKVTQSSRYLVKRTGEKVFLECVQDMDHENMFWYRQDPGLGLRLIYFSYDVKMKEKGDIPEGYSVSREKKERFSLILESASTNQTSMYLCASSGKAVSSYNEQFFGPGTRLTVL.